The rows below give T cell receptor beta chains drawn from one sample of a study of blood T cell repertoires in COVID-19. Data came from immunoSEQ multiplex PCR; TCRdb stores just in-frame clones and leaves some out. The sample has 250,000 or so clones; approximately 80% are singletons. Sequenced input: peripheral blood. These receptors were taken from a woman in her seventies with acute or convalescent COVID-19. Each CDR3 is given with its conserved first and last residue. Fields, in order: J gene, V gene, clone size, D gene, CDR3 protein, CDR3 DNA. D genes are given only for firm matches. Clone size is not always given. Where it is, it says once, few, many or a class for expanded clones.

J gene: TRBJ1-2; V gene: TRBV28; clone size: .; D gene: TRBD1; CDR3 protein: CASSPGRGHNYGYTF; CDR3 DNA: TGTGCCAGCAGTCCGGGCAGGGGGCATAACTATGGCTACACCTTC
J gene: TRBJ2-5; V gene: TRBV29-1; clone size: .; D gene: TRBD2; CDR3 protein: CSTLPLAGGQETQYF; CDR3 DNA: TGCAGCACCCTTCCCCTAGCGGGGGGGCAAGAGACCCAGTACTTC
J gene: TRBJ1-1; V gene: TRBV5-4; clone size: few; D gene: .; CDR3 protein: CASSLDIDTEAFF; CDR3 DNA: TGTGCCAGCAGCCTGGACATCGACACTGAAGCTTTCTTT
J gene: TRBJ2-1; V gene: TRBV7-9; clone size: .; D gene: .; CDR3 protein: CASSLDRGNYNEQFF; CDR3 DNA: TGTGCCAGCAGCTTAGATAGGGGTAACTACAATGAGCAGTTCTTC
J gene: TRBJ1-2; V gene: TRBV9; clone size: .; D gene: TRBD1; CDR3 protein: CASSSDRGSYGYTF; CDR3 DNA: TGTGCCAGCAGCTCGGACAGGGGTTCCTATGGCTACACCTTC
J gene: TRBJ1-1; V gene: TRBV5-1; clone size: .; D gene: .; CDR3 protein: CASSLTGQWNTEAFF; CDR3 DNA: TGCGCCAGCAGCTTGACCGGACAGTGGAACACTGAAGCTTTCTTT
J gene: TRBJ1-3; V gene: TRBV27; clone size: few; D gene: .; CDR3 protein: CASSPLGGAGNTIYF; CDR3 DNA: TGTGCCAGCAGCCCATTGGGGGGGGCTGGAAACACCATATATTTT
J gene: TRBJ1-2; V gene: TRBV30; clone size: .; D gene: .; CDR3 protein: CAWTRPGSNYGYTF; CDR3 DNA: TGTGCCTGGACCCGACCCGGGAGTAACTATGGCTACACCTTC
J gene: TRBJ1-6; V gene: TRBV6-2/TRBV6-3; clone size: .; D gene: .; CDR3 protein: CASSYVSGDSPLHF; CDR3 DNA: TGTGCCAGCAGTTACGTCTCCGGAGATTCACCCCTCCACTTT
J gene: TRBJ2-5; V gene: TRBV28; clone size: .; D gene: TRBD2; CDR3 protein: CASSGSGGAQETQYF; CDR3 DNA: TGTGCCAGCAGTGGTAGCGGGGGGGCCCAAGAGACCCAGTACTTC
J gene: TRBJ2-2; V gene: TRBV27; clone size: .; D gene: .; CDR3 protein: CASSLFESAGELFF; CDR3 DNA: TGTGCCAGCAGTCTTTTTGAGAGCGCCGGGGAGCTGTTTTTT
J gene: TRBJ1-5; V gene: TRBV6-2/TRBV6-3; clone size: .; D gene: TRBD1; CDR3 protein: CASSYSLGQGGQPQHF; CDR3 DNA: TGTGCCAGCAGTTACTCCCTAGGACAGGGAGGTCAGCCCCAGCATTTT
J gene: TRBJ1-1; V gene: TRBV9; clone size: .; D gene: .; CDR3 protein: CASSVGERSTEAFF; CDR3 DNA: TGTGCCAGCAGCGTTGGAGAAAGGAGCACTGAAGCTTTCTTT
J gene: TRBJ1-1; V gene: TRBV4-1; clone size: .; D gene: .; CDR3 protein: CASSSRDRNTEAFF; CDR3 DNA: TGCGCCAGCAGCTCGAGAGACAGGAACACTGAAGCTTTCTTT
J gene: TRBJ1-6; V gene: TRBV27; clone size: .; D gene: TRBD1; CDR3 protein: CASMSDRTGRSPLHF; CDR3 DNA: TGTGCCAGCATGTCGGATAGGACAGGGAGGTCACCCCTCCACTTT
J gene: TRBJ1-1; V gene: TRBV5-1; clone size: few; D gene: TRBD1; CDR3 protein: CASSLPQGANTEAFF; CDR3 DNA: TGCGCCAGCAGCCTCCCACAGGGGGCGAACACTGAAGCTTTCTTT
J gene: TRBJ2-1; V gene: TRBV9; clone size: few; D gene: TRBD2; CDR3 protein: CASSVRASGGFNEQFF; CDR3 DNA: TGTGCCAGCAGCGTAAGGGCTAGCGGGGGGTTCAATGAGCAGTTCTTC